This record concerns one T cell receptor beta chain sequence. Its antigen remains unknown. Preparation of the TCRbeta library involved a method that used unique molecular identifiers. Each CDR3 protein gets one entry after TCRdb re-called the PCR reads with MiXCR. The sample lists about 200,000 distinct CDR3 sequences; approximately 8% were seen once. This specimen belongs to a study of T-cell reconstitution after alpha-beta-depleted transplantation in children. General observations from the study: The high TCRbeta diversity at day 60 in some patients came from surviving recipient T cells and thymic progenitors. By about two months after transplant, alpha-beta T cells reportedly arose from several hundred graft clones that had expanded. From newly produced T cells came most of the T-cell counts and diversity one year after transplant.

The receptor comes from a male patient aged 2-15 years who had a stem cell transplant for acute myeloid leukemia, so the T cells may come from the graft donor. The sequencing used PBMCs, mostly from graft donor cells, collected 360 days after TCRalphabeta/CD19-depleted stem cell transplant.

CDR3 bases: TGTGCCAGCAGCGTAGGTTCTAGCGGGGCAAGAGAGACCCAGTACTTC. Its translation: CASSVGSSGARETQYF. The chain links TRBV9 to TRBJ2-5; 9 nucleotides line up with TRBD2. CDR1 SGDLS and CDR2 YYNGEE come from the germline V gene. The CDR3 totals 16 residues. V gave up 0 bases and J gave up 4 bases; unmatched junction bases: 7.